This T cell receptor (beta chain) originates from a study of T cell responses to AZD1222 COVID-19 vaccine. Study in general: Second-dose groups at about 4 or about 12 weeks were pooled. Study observations and caveats: AZD1222 recipients seropositive at baseline numbered only six or seven. Close to half of all spike-specific TCRs reportedly target regions of the variants that are unmutated. Two AZD1222 administrations were followed by greater Spike-specific TCR breadth and depth.

Concerning this clone itself: Its antigen is still unknown.

Produced via immunoSEQ multiplex PCR; TCRdb's table is partial and in-frame only. The sample consists of approximately 150,000 clones, around 90% of them appearing once. The CDR3 loop spans 13 amino acids. V was cut by 0 bases and J by 5 bases, with 4 bases left in between. Germline assignment: CDR1 LNHDA and CDR2 SQIVND (reference sequence). The sequence was obtained from an adult in good health. Sequencing used peripheral blood, obtained on day 0 of AZD1222 vaccination. The chain links TRBV19 to TRBJ1-4; D is ambiguous. CDR3 coding DNA: TGTGCCAGTAGTATAGAACTAAATGAAAAACTGTTTTTT. Protein sequence: CASSIELNEKLFF.